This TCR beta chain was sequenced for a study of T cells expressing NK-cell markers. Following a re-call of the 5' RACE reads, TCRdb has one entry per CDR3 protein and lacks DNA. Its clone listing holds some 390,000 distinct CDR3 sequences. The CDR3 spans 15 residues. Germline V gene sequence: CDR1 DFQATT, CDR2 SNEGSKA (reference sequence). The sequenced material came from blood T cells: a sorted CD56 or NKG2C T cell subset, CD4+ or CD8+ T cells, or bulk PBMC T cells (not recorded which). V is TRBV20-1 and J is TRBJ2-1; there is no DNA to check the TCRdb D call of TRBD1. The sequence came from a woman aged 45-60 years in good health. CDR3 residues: CSARPPREAHNEQFF.